This entry features one TCR beta chain sequence. The data derive from a study of blood T cell repertoires in COVID-19. Study background: Both acute and convalescent COVID-19 samples were obtained from the United States, Italy and Spain.

In the study's own analysis: Counts of nucleated cells, estimated from reference gene primer amplification, were obtained. The data were produced by immunoSEQ multiplex PCR, yet TCRdb's version contains in-frame clones alone and is incomplete. From that table come the V and J calls and clone size; the DNA was used to work out D and trimming. The sample shows 200,000 to 250,000 clones, 80% to 90% of them seen only once. This clonotype originated in a woman in her 30s with acute COVID-19. Specimen: PBMCs or T cells enriched from blood (not recorded which).

CDR3 sequence: CASSFGTGYQPQHF. In DNA form, the CDR3 reads TGTGCCAGCAGCTTCGGGACAGGGTATCAGCCCCAGCATTTT. J is TRBJ1-5 and V is TRBV5-6; 9 bases fit TRBD1. The junction had 2 bases not matched to a gene; V was cut back by 2 bases and J by 5 bases. Looked up from germline, CDR1 is SGHDT and CDR2 is YYEEEE. The CDR3 is made up of 14 amino acids. Combining the CDR3 with reference TRBV5-6 and TRBJ1-5 gives the whole variable domain DAGVTQSPTHLIKTRGQQVTLRCSPKSGHDTVSWYQQALGQGPQFIFQYYEEEERQRGNFPDRFSGHQFPNYSSELNVNALLLGDSALYLCASSFGTGYQPQHFGDGTRLSIL.